Listed here are 30 T cell receptor beta chains from one sample, sequenced in a study of T-cell reconstitution after alpha-beta-depleted transplantation in children (TCRdb year 2016). The method behind the library was PCR. Sequencing was carried out with an Illumina HiSeq 2500. To normalize quantification of the TCRbeta repertoire, the TCR libraries were built with molecular barcoding that relied on unique molecular identifiers. In TCRdb, the public reads were trimmed at Q25 with fastp and aligned with MiXCR, with productive beta chains retained. Each entry is one CDR3 protein sequence, shown with its most common DNA and genes. A total of roughly 200,000 distinct CDR3 sequences appear in this sample, 13% to 15% of them only once. The ten biggest clones cover approximately 13% of the sample. The specimen comprised PBMCs from the stem cell graft donor, sampled from the stem cell graft. The receptors here all came from a human donor who donated a stem cell graft to a child with acute lymphoblastic leukemia.

V and J are TRBV4-1 and TRBJ2-1; D possibly corresponds to TRBD2 (6 bases). Germline V gene sequence: CDR1 MGHRA, CDR2 YSYEKL. This CDR3 contains 16 residues. V gave up 1 base and J gave up 4 bases, with 14 bases separating them. CDR3 DNA: TGCGCCAGCAGCCAAGGGCATAGCGGAGGGTACAATGAGCAGTTCTTC. Its translation is CASSQGHSGGYNEQFF.

The genes are TRBV20-1 and TRBJ2-1; D ambiguous. This CDR3 has 17 amino acids. Germline values: CDR1 DFQATT, CDR2 SNEGSKA (reference sequence). Trimming cost V 6 bases and J 2 bases, with 23 bases left between them. The CDR3 coding sequence is TGCAGTGCAGGGATTGATTCCCTACCAAACACCTACAATGAGCAGTTCTTC. Its protein is CSAGIDSLPNTYNEQFF.

About this clonotype itself: A much larger clone differs from this one at a single base, so this may be a read error. V gene TRBV7-8 combines with J gene TRBJ2-5, with 10 nucleotides matching TRBD1. The length of the CDR3 is 15 residues. From germline, CDR1 is SGHVS and CDR2 FQNEAQ. J was trimmed by 4 bases and V by 7 bases; bases with no gene match: 9. The CDR3 reads CASTPDRGPGETQYF. CDR3 nucleotides: TGTGCCAGCACCCCAGACAGGGGGCCAGGAGAGACCCAGTACTTC.

Only a few counts were recorded for this clonotype. The CDR3 DNA reads as TGTGCCAGCACTCCAGGGACAGGGGCTAACTATGGCTACACCTTC. The encoded protein is CASTPGTGANYGYTF. The rearrangement joins TRBV12-3 or TRBV12-4 to TRBJ1-2, with 10 positions matching TRBD1. V was pared by 7 bases and J by 0 bases, with 5 bases of the junction left unmatched. The length of the CDR3 is 15 residues.

V gene TRBV12-3 or TRBV12-4 combines with J gene TRBJ2-2; a possible D gene is TRBD2 (6 bases). V dropped 8 bases and J dropped 3 bases, with 13 bases sitting between them. The CDR3 is made up of 14 amino acids. The CDR3 loop is CASASGYYTGELFF. DNA for the CDR3: TGTGCCAGCGCGAGCGGGTACTACACCGGGGAGCTGTTTTTT.

V usage is TRBV7-9 and J usage is TRBJ2-7, with a possible D match to TRBD2 (6 bases). Germline-derived CDR1 and CDR2 are SEHNR and FQNEAQ (reference sequence). The V end was cut by 0 bases, the J end by 4 bases, with 19 bases between. CDR3 length: 17 amino acids. CDR3: CASSLALRRGLLYEQYF. The CDR3 DNA follows: TGTGCCAGCAGCTTAGCCTTGAGGCGGGGCCTTCTGTACGAGCAGTACTTC.

This clonotype was seen many times. V usage is TRBV29-1 and J usage is TRBJ2-5; 9 bases line up with TRBD1. The CDR3 runs 15 residues. J lost 1 base, V lost 4 bases, and 7 bases had no gene match. Per the germline V gene, CDR1 is SQVTM and CDR2 is ANQGSEA. CDR3 coding DNA: TGCAGCGTTGCCCGGACAGGGGACGGCCAAGAGACCCAGTACTTC. Protein sequence: CSVARTGDGQETQYF.

The rearrangement uses TRBV29-1 and TRBJ1-1; possibly TRBD1 for D (5 bases). Germline V gene sequence: CDR1 SQVTM, CDR2 ANQGSEA. The CDR3 runs to 14 residues. V was pared by 1 base and J by 3 bases, with 12 bases between. CDR3 region: CSVEGVSGDTEAFF. The CDR3 DNA is TGCAGCGTTGAAGGGGTTTCGGGGGACACTGAAGCTTTCTTT. Variable domain in full (rest from reference TRBV29-1 and TRBJ1-1): SAVISQKPSRDICQRGTSLTIQCQVDSQVTMMFWYRQQPGQSLTLIATANQGSEATYESGFVIDKFPISRPNLTFSTLTVSNMSPEDSSIYLCSVEGVSGDTEAFFGQGTRLTVV.

This clonotype was observed a handful of times. The chain joins TRBV12-3 or TRBV12-4 to TRBJ1-5; D remains ambiguous. Between the trimmed V and J ends, which lost 8 bases and 5 bases, there was a span of 13 bases. This CDR3 comprises 13 residues. CDR3 DNA sequence: TGTGCCAGCCGTGGAACAGCTGATCAGCCCCAGCATTTT. Protein: CASRGTADQPQHF.

This clonotype has ten or more counts. V usage is TRBV5-1 and J usage is TRBJ2-2; 7 bases align to TRBD2. CDR3 length: 15 amino acids. V lost 0 bases, J lost 3 bases, and 2 bases stayed unmatched. Germline loops: CDR1 SGHRS, CDR2 YFSETQ. CDR3 in DNA: TGCGCCAGCAGCTTGGGTGCGGGAGACACCGGGGAGCTGTTTTTT. Translation gives CASSLGAGDTGELFF.

This clonotype has ten or more counts. In DNA, the CDR3 is TGTGCCAGCTCACCGAAAACAGGGGTTCAGAATGAAAAACTGTTTTTT. Protein sequence: CASSPKTGVQNEKLFF. This chain connects TRBV18 to TRBJ1-4, with 7 bases lining up with TRBD1. Germline values: CDR1 KGHSH, CDR2 LQKENI. The junction had 9 bases not matched to a gene; V was cut back by 3 bases and J by 5 bases. This CDR3 has 16 amino acids.

This clonotype was seen a few times. This sequence joins TRBV5-1 and TRBJ2-7; D gene unclear. V was cut by 2 bases and J by 3 bases, with 12 bases left in between. Per germline, CDR1 SGHRS and CDR2 YFSETQ. The CDR3 extends over 14 amino acids. For the CDR3, the DNA is TGCGCCAGCAGCTTAGACACCTCAATCTACGAGCAGTACTTC. Translating gives CASSLDTSIYEQYF.

This clonotype came up many times. The V call is TRBV29-1, the J call TRBJ2-5; 10 bases map to TRBD1. The CDR3 has 14 residues. Germline CDR1 is SQVTM and CDR2 is ANQGSEA. The V and J ends lost 6 bases and 5 bases, in that order; junction bases with no gene match: 9. The CDR3 region has the DNA TGCAGCGTGGCGACAGGGGGCAGGAGGGAGACCCAGTACTTC. Residues: CSVATGGRRETQYF.

The V and J genes are TRBV30 and TRBJ2-2, with TRBD2 matching over 11 bases. Germline CDR1 is GTSNPN and CDR2 is SVGIG (reference sequence). The length of the CDR3 is 14 residues. V lost 8 bases and J lost 0; bases outside the gene matches: 2. CDR3 sequence: CAGTSGPNTGELFF. DNA for the CDR3: TGTGCCGGGACTAGCGGCCCGAACACCGGGGAGCTGTTTTTT.

Note on this clonotype: A much larger clone lies a single base off, so this may be a read error. The conserved phenylalanine or tryptophan is not found at the CDR3 terminus, so this likely reflects a read error. This chain connects TRBV5-1 to TRBJ1-4; D not resolved. This CDR3 has 13 residues. The germline V gene has CDR1 SGHRS and CDR2 YFSETQ. V gave up 6 bases and J gave up 8 bases, with 14 bases separating them. The CDR3 loop is CASTPAGREKLFL. CDR3 bases: TGCGCCAGCACCCCAGCGGGAAGGGAAAAACTGTTTCTT.

This clonotype was recorded many times. The rearrangement uses TRBV5-1 and TRBJ1-4; no definite D call. Germline V lookup: CDR1 SGHRS, CDR2 YFSETQ. Trimming took 0 bases from V and 8 from J, leaving 11 bases between them. The CDR3 covers 14 residues. The CDR3, as DNA: TGCGCCAGCAGCTTGGTTCAGGTCAGGGAAAAACTGTTTTTT. Translated: CASSLVQVREKLFF.

This clonotype was counted at least ten times. V and J are TRBV20-1 and TRBJ2-1; perhaps TRBD2 as D (5 bases). Deletions cut 1 base from V and 5 bases from J, with 21 bases between. The germline gives CDR1 DFQATT, CDR2 SNEGSKA (reference sequence). There are 17 residues in the CDR3. The CDR3 reads CSARGFSTSTLNNEQFF. The CDR3 coding sequence is TGCAGTGCTAGAGGTTTTAGTACTAGTACTCTCAACAATGAGCAGTTCTTC.

Many counts were recorded for this clonotype. J is TRBJ2-6 and V is TRBV27, with no clear D. The CDR3 consists of 15 residues. Germline CDR1 is MNHEY and CDR2 is SMNVEV (reference sequence). The germline V and J ends were trimmed by 3 bases and 2 bases, with 8 bases remaining between them. CDR3 loop: CASSFRLAGANVLTF. CDR3 coding DNA: TGTGCCAGCAGTTTCCGATTAGCTGGGGCCAACGTCCTGACTTTC.

This chain connects TRBV29-1 to TRBJ2-5; 7 bases match TRBD2. The CDR3 covers 14 residues. The germline V gene has CDR1 SQVTM and CDR2 ANQGSEA. V gave up 3 bases and J gave up 5 bases; unmatched junction bases: 9. CDR3 DNA sequence: TGCAGCGTTGAGTTCAGCGGGAATCCGGAGACCCAGTACTTC. Its protein product is CSVEFSGNPETQYF. Based on the CDR3 plus reference TRBV29-1 and TRBJ2-5, the full variable domain is SAVISQKPSRDICQRGTSLTIQCQVDSQVTMMFWYRQQPGQSLTLIATANQGSEATYESGFVIDKFPISRPNLTFSTLTVSNMSPEDSSIYLCSVEFSGNPETQYFGPGTRLLVL.

There are many counts of this clonotype. V gene TRBV10-3 combines with J gene TRBJ1-1, with D maybe TRBD1 (5 bases). The germline gives CDR1 ENHRY, CDR2 SYGVKD. Deletions cut 6 bases from V and 3 bases from J, with 17 bases between. This CDR3 spans 15 amino acids. CDR3 protein: CAISPRLQGDTEAFF. CDR3 DNA: TGTGCCATCAGCCCCCGACTCCAGGGTGACACTGAAGCTTTCTTT.

The sample holds many counts of this clonotype. The rearrangement uses TRBV24-1 and TRBJ2-1; TRBD2 aligns across 15 bases. Losses at the gene ends were 3 bases for V and 10 bases for J; bases not matched to a gene: 3. From germline, CDR1 is KGHDR and CDR2 SFDVKD. This CDR3 contains 15 residues. As DNA, the CDR3 is TGTGCCACCAGTGATCGGACTAGCGGGAGGGACGAGCAGTTCTTC. This sequence encodes CATSDRTSGRDEQFF.

This clonotype has a handful of counts. The CDR3 loop is CSVGEHGYEQYF. CDR3 bases: TGCAGCGTTGGTGAGCATGGCTACGAGCAGTACTTC. This chain uses TRBV29-1 with TRBJ2-7; D is uncertain. Germline loops: CDR1 SQVTM, CDR2 ANQGSEA. V dropped 4 bases and J dropped 3 bases, with 10 bases sitting between them. The length of the CDR3 is 12 residues.

This clonotype was found many times. The V and J genes are TRBV12-3 or TRBV12-4 and TRBJ2-7; possible D gene TRBD1, 6 bases. V lost 7 bases, J lost 0 bases, and 16 bases lay in between. The CDR3 is 15 amino acids. Here the CDR3 reads CASTFLGASSYEQYF. DNA for the CDR3: TGTGCCAGCACCTTCCTGGGGGCCAGCTCCTACGAGCAGTACTTC.

The chain has TRBV7-2 and TRBJ2-4, with 7 bases lining up with TRBD2. The CDR3 is made up of 16 amino acids. CDR1 is SGHTA and CDR2 is FQGNSA in the germline V gene. Trimming cost V 5 bases and J 0 bases; bases outside gene matches: 7. CDR3 DNA: TGTGCCAGCAGCCCGGGAGGCGGTTTAGCCAAAAACATTCAGTACTTC. Translating it yields CASSPGGGLAKNIQYF.

This clonotype was picked up many times. The genes are TRBV12-3 or TRBV12-4 and TRBJ1-2, with D tentatively TRBD1 (6 bases). The CDR3 has 13 amino acids. Trimming cost V 5 bases and J 2 bases, with 9 bases left between them. The CDR3 is CASSIDRNYGYTF. The CDR3 bases are TGTGCCAGCAGTATCGACAGGAACTATGGCTACACCTTC.

The rearrangement links TRBV5-1 to TRBJ2-1, with D perhaps TRBD2 (6 bases). Trimming left V 6 bases short and J 4 bases short, with 17 bases between. Germline values: CDR1 SGHRS, CDR2 YFSETQ. The CDR3 runs 15 residues. The CDR3 coding sequence is TGCGCCAGCAAACGGCTAGGGAGCGGGTACAATGAGCAGTTCTTC. This encodes CASKRLGSGYNEQFF.

This clonotype was detected many times. The V gene is TRBV28, the J gene TRBJ1-5; the D is unclear. V was cut by 8 bases and J by 9 bases, with 11 bases left in between. The CDR3 is made up of 11 amino acids. From germline, CDR1 is MDHEN and CDR2 SYDVKM. CDR3 sequence reads: CASAVWGPQHF. In nucleotides, the CDR3 is TGTGCCAGCGCTGTTTGGGGGCCCCAGCATTTT. Using reference TRBV28 and TRBJ1-5 for the parts outside the CDR3, the full variable domain is DVKVTQSSRYLVKRTGEKVFLECVQDMDHENMFWYRQDPGLGLRLIYFSYDVKMKEKGDIPEGYSVSREKKERFSLILESASTNQTSMYLCASAVWGPQHFGDGTRLSIL.

The table lists this clonotype with many counts. This chain links TRBV10-1 with TRBJ2-3; D is possibly TRBD1 or TRBD2 (5 bases each). CDR1 is WNHNN, CDR2 SYGVQD, per germline (reference sequence). V shed 5 bases and J shed 0 bases, with 6 bases lying between them. This CDR3 has 13 amino acids. Written as DNA, the CDR3 is TGCGCCAGCAGTTGGGACAGCACAGATACGCAGTATTTT. Translation gives CASSWDSTDTQYF.

The CDR3 DNA reads TGTGCCATCAGTGAGTTCGATAGCGGGAGGGTTTGGAATGAGCAGTTCTTC. This gives the protein CAISEFDSGRVWNEQFF. J is TRBJ2-1 and V is TRBV10-3, with TRBD2 matching over 11 bases. CDR3 length: 17 amino acids. The ends lost 1 base at V and 7 bases at J; junction bases unmatched: 9. Germline V gene sequence: CDR1 ENHRY, CDR2 SYGVKD.

The DNA of the CDR3 is TGTGCCATCACTCGGGACAGGGGGGCCACTGAAGCTTTCTTT. Its translation is CAITRDRGATEAFF. The chain links TRBV10-3 to TRBJ1-1, with TRBD1 identical over 11 bases. This CDR3 spans 14 amino acids. The germline V gene encodes CDR1 ENHRY and CDR2 SYGVKD. Trimming at V came to 7 bases and at J to 4 bases, leaving 5 bases not matched to a gene.